The 2 T cell receptor beta chains below were found in one sample sequenced in a study of T cells in Graves' hyperthyroidism and ophthalmopathy. Using RNA transcripts as the source, TCR beta CDR3 regions were amplified. The TCR CDR3 was amplified in a first-round RT-PCR using the HTBI primer set. Each CDR3 protein gets one entry after TCRdb re-called the multiplex PCR reads with MiXCR. The top ten clones hold 16% of a sample with 690,000 or so distinct CDR3 sequences, over 15% of them seen once. Sequencing was done on a sample of blood. The receptors were sampled from a woman aged 45-65 years with Graves' hyperthyroidism that later progressed to Graves' ophthalmopathy.

The sample holds a few counts of this clonotype. This chain uses TRBV3-1 with TRBJ1-5; D remains ambiguous. CDR1 and CDR2 (germline): LGHDT, YNNKEL (reference sequence). The length of the CDR3 is 14 residues. Trimming stripped 3 bases from V and 5 bases from J, with 11 bases between. The CDR3, as DNA: TGTGCCAGCAGCCACCAGGCTGGGGATCAGCCCCAGCATTTT. Translation gives CASSHQAGDQPQHF.

The chain combines TRBV2 with TRBJ2-4; 11 bases fit TRBD1. The ends lost 8 bases at V and 3 bases at J; junction bases unmatched: 15. Germline V lookup: CDR1 SNHLY, CDR2 FYNNEI. CDR3 length equals 18 residues. The CDR3 reads CASLDRGPVGEHKNIQYF. CDR3 DNA sequence: TGTGCCAGCCTGGACAGGGGGCCGGTCGGGGAACACAAAAACATTCAGTACTTC.